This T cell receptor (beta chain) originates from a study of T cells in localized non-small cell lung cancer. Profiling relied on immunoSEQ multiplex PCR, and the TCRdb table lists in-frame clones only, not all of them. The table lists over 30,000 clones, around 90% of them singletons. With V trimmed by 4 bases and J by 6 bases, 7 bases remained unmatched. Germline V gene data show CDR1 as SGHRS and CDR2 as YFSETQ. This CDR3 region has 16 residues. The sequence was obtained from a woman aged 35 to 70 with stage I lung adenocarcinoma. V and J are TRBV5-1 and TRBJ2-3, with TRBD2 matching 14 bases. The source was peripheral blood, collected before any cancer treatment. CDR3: CASSPRTSGRRDTQYF. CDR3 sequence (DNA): TGCGCCAGCAGCCCCAGGACTAGCGGGAGGCGGGATACGCAGTATTTT.